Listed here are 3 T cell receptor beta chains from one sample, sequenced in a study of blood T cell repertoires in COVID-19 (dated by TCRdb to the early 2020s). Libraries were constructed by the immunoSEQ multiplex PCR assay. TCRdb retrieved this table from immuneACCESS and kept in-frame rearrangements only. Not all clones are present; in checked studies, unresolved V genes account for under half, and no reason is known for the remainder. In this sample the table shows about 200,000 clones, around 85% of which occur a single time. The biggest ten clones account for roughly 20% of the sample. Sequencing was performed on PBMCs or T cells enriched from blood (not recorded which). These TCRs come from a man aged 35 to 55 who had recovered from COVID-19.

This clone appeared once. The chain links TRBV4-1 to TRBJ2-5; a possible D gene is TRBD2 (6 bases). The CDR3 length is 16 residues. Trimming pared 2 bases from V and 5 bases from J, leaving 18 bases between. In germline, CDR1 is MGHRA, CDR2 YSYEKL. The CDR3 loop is CASSQFPPSAAETQYF. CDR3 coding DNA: TGCGCCAGCAGCCAATTCCCTCCTAGCGCCGCCGAGACCCAGTACTTC.

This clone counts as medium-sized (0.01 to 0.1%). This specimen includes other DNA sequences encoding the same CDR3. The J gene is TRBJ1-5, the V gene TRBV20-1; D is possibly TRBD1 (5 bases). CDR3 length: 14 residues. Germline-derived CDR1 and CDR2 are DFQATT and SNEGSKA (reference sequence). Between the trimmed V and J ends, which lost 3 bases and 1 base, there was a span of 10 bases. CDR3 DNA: TGCAGTGCTAGTCCGGGACTGAGCAATCAGCCCCAGCATTTT. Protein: CSASPGLSNQPQHF.

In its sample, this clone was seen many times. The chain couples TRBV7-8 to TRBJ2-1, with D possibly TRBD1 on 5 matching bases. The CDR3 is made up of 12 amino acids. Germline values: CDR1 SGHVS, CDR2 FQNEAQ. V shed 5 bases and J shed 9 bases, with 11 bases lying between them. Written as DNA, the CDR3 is TGTGCCAGCAGCCCTGACACAGGTGAGCAGTTCTTC. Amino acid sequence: CASSPDTGEQFF.